The source of this T cell receptor beta chain is a study of CD8 T cells in Susac syndrome. The RNA, roughly 0.45 to 1 ug, was put through reverse transcription using random hexamers. TCR beta CDR3 was amplified by immunoSEQ multiplex PCR. This amplification extended across 54 Vbeta and 13 Jbeta segments. One entry per CDR3 protein, called by TCRdb with MiXCR from the immunoSEQ multiplex PCR reads. The sample lists fewer than 250,000 distinct CDR3 sequences, more than 85% occurring once. The CD8+ and CD4+ T cells were negatively isolated, with the TEMRA cells enriched by FACS. Sequenced input: CD8+ T cells from PBMCs. The origin of this receptor is a human donor with multiple sclerosis.

The CDR3 is CSVEGLAGPNEQFF. CDR3 nucleotide sequence: TGCAGCGTTGAGGGACTAGCGGGACCCAATGAGCAGTTCTTC. The chain combines TRBV29-1 with TRBJ2-1, with TRBD2 matching over 13 bases. The V segment lost 3 bases and the J segment 6 bases; nucleotides outside the gene matches: 2. Germline V gene lookup returns CDR1 SQVTM and CDR2 ANQGSEA. This CDR3 is built from 14 residues.